This TCR beta chain was identified during a study of T cell changes during pregnancy in multiple sclerosis. V was pared by 3 bases and J by 7 bases, with 15 bases between. Germline CDR1 and CDR2: GTSNPN and SVGIG (reference sequence). CDR3 length: 13 residues. Clones were sequenced by immunoSEQ multiplex PCR, and TCRdb holds only the in-frame ones, with some missing. The sample yields tens of thousands of clones, under 90% seen once. This receptor was obtained from a female donor in good health, enrolled as a control in a pregnancy study. The genes are TRBV30 and TRBJ1-1; D is possibly TRBD1 (5 bases). This specimen consisted of peripheral blood, obtained after pregnancy. The CDR3 reads CAWRGTAHGEAFF. CDR3 bases: TGTGCCTGGAGGGGGACTGCTCATGGTGAAGCTTTCTTT.